This TCR beta chain was profiled in a study of CD8 T cells in Susac syndrome. Roughly 0.5 to 1 ug RNA was reverse transcribed with random hexamers. TCRdb independently ran MiXCR on the immunoSEQ multiplex PCR reads; one entry per CDR3 protein. The sample includes fewer than 300,000 distinct CDR3 sequences, around 84% seen only once; the top ten take approximately 0.11%. The specimen sequenced was CD8+ T cells from PBMCs. The sequence came from a human donor with multiple sclerosis.

The CDR3 DNA follows: TGTGCCAGCAGAGAGGGCCTAGGAAACACTGAAGCTTTCTTT. As protein: CASREGLGNTEAFF. The gene calls are TRBV13 and TRBJ1-1; D call uncertain. The CDR3 sequence is 14 residues long. Trimming removed 6 bases from V and 2 bases from J, with 13 bases in between. Germline V gene lookup returns CDR1 PRHDT and CDR2 FYEKMQ (reference sequence).